These 21 T cell receptor beta chains originate from one sample sequenced in a study of T cell clonality in common variable immunodeficiency. General study results and limits: Reportedly, TCR beta sequences from common variable immunodeficiency showed fewer deletions and N-nucleotide insertions.

Here immunoSEQ multiplex PCR was the method, and the copy in TCRdb shows in-frame clones only, minus some. There are 15,000 to 20,000 clones in the sample, none observed a single time. These TCRs are of unknown antigen specificity. Sequencing was done on a sample of peripheral blood mononuclear cells. All receptors derive from a human donor with common variable immunodeficiency.

This clone was seen only a few times. The read ends 3 residues shy of where the CDR3 ends; the end is completed using the germline J gene. V is TRBV11-2 and J is TRBJ2-7, with D perhaps TRBD1 (6 bases). Germline CDR1 SGHAT, CDR2 FQNNGV. Trimming shortened V by 5 bases and J by 3 bases, and 11 bases separated the two germline ends. The CDR3 loop spans 13 amino acids. The DNA read from the CDR3 is TGTGCCAGCAGCGCCGGGACACTCTACGAG. Translating gives CASSAGTLYE. From start to end, the CDR3 is CASSAGTLYEQYF.

In this sample, this clone turned up many times. The CDR3 end falls 3 residues outside the read, so it is completed with the germline J gene. The chain has TRBV30 and TRBJ2-5, with 10 bases lining up with TRBD1. The CDR3 spans 14 residues. After removal of 2 bases from V and 3 bases from J, the junction contained 3 bases not matched to a gene. Germline CDR1 and CDR2: GTSNPN and SVGIG (reference sequence). The CDR3 bases that were read are TGTGCCTGGAGTTCGACAGGGGGCAAAGAGACC. It yields the protein CAWSSTGGKET. In full, the CDR3 is CAWSSTGGKETQYF.

This clone has just a few counts. The CDR3 end is not reached by the read, which stops 3 residues before it; the germline J gene fills it in. The gene calls are TRBV6-2 or TRBV6-3 and TRBJ2-7; D unresolved. Germline assignment: CDR1 MNHEY and CDR2 SVGEGT. The CDR3 extends over 12 amino acids. The germline V and J ends were trimmed by 5 bases and 3 bases, with 8 bases remaining between them. The CDR3 bases that were read are TGTGCCAGCAGTGATCAGTACTACGAG. Translation gives CASSDQYYE. In full, the CDR3 is CASSDQYYEQYF.

This clone was observed a handful of times. The CDR3 end falls 3 residues outside the read, so it is completed with the germline J gene. The chain recombines TRBV19 with TRBJ2-1, with TRBD2 matching over 10 bases. V shed 2 bases and J 5 bases; nucleotides not matched to a gene: 0. The CDR3 loop spans 14 amino acids. The germline CDR1 and CDR2 sequences are LNHDA and SQIVND (reference sequence). This CDR3 reads CASSITSGNNEQFF. CDR3 DNA (partial): TGTGCCAGTAGTATAACTAGCGGGAACAATGAG.

There are many counts of this clone. The read comes to an end 3 residues before the CDR3 does, leaving the germline J gene to fill in the end. The genes are TRBV7-3 and TRBJ2-5; no definite D call. V was pared by 0 bases and J by 5 bases, with 13 bases between. Germline CDR1 is SGHTA and CDR2 is FQGTGA. The CDR3 is made up of 15 amino acids. CDR3 protein: CASSLTGPPAETQYF. The covered CDR3 bases are TGTGCCAGCAGCTTAACAGGGCCTCCGGCGGAGACC. The full variable domain, in which reference TRBV7-3 and TRBJ2-5 provide the parts outside the CDR3, is GAGVSQTPSNKVTEKGKYVELRCDPISGHTALYWYRQSLGQGPEFLIYFQGTGAADDSGLPNDRFFAVRPEGSVSTLKIQRTERGDSAVYLCASSLTGPPAETQYFGPGTRLLVL.

This clone was counted a few times. The sequenced fragment ends 3 residues before the CDR3 boundary, so the rest is inferred from the germline J gene. The chain is built from TRBV20-1 and TRBJ2-3; 14 nucleotides align to TRBD2. The V gene end was trimmed by 4 bases and the J gene end by 8 bases; junction bases not matched to a gene: 11. CDR3 length: 16 residues. Germline lookup yields CDR1 DFQATT and CDR2 SNEGSKA (reference sequence). The DNA read from the CDR3 is TGCAGTGCTACGACAGGGACTAGCGGGGGACTGGGTACG. Amino acids: CSATTGTSGGLGT. The complete CDR3 reads CSATTGTSGGLGTQYF.

In this sample, this clone turned up many times. Read sequence stops 3 residues before the CDR3 end, and the germline J gene provides the missing end. The gene calls are TRBV29-1 and TRBJ2-4; perhaps D is TRBD1 or TRBD2 (5 bases each). The CDR3 is 13 amino acids. Per germline, CDR1 SQVTM and CDR2 ANQGSEA. Trimming removed 6 bases at V and 9 bases at J, with 18 bases between. The sequenced CDR3 bases are TGCAGCGTGGGGCCAGACGGGAAGGCCATT. Translated: CSVGPDGKAI. The whole CDR3 protein is CSVGPDGKAIQYF.

This clone was seen many times. Sequencing ends 3 residues short of the CDR3 end; the germline J gene provides the rest. The genes are TRBV5-8 and TRBJ2-7; 9 nucleotides align to TRBD1. V lost 0 bases to trimming and J lost 3 bases; unmatched junction nucleotides: 4. Germline V gene data show CDR1 as SGHTS and CDR2 as YDEGEE. The CDR3 has 15 residues. CDR3 region: CASSLDRGQDYEQYF. The sequenced part of the CDR3 DNA is TGTGCCAGCAGCTTGGACAGGGGGCAAGACTACGAG.

In its sample, this clone was seen a few times. The read stops 3 residues short of the end of the CDR3; the missing end is completed from the germline J gene. V usage is TRBV5-1 and J usage is TRBJ2-7; D gene unclear. CDR1 and CDR2 from the germline V gene are SGHRS and YFSETQ. CDR3 length: 14 amino acids. The V and J ends lost 0 bases and 5 bases respectively, with 12 bases between them. This CDR3 is CASSLGEPRDEQYF. The CDR3 DNA, read in part, is TGCGCCAGCAGCTTGGGAGAGCCGCGCGACGAG. Using reference TRBV5-1 and TRBJ2-7 for the parts outside the CDR3, the full variable domain is KAGVTQTPRYLIKTRGQQVTLSCSPISGHRSVSWYQQTPGQGLQFLFEYFSETQRNKGNFPGRFSGRQFSNSRSEMNVSTLELGDSALYLCASSLGEPRDEQYFGPGTRLTVT.

This clone was seen a handful of times. The DNA ends 3 residues before the CDR3 does, and the rest of the CDR3 is filled in from the germline J gene. This sequence joins TRBV29-1 and TRBJ1-2, with a possible D match to TRBD1 (5 bases). V was pared by 4 bases and J by 6 bases, with 12 bases between. Germline V gene sequence: CDR1 SQVTM, CDR2 ANQGSEA. The length of the CDR3 is 12 residues. CDR3 bases read: TGCAGCGTTGGGGGAGGAGGGGATGGC. Amino acids: CSVGGGGDG. The complete CDR3 reads CSVGGGGDGYTF.

As to this clone: The CDR3 extends 3 residues past the end of the read, so its final part is completed from the germline J gene. The rearrangement joins TRBV11-2 to TRBJ2-1; D possibly corresponds to TRBD1 (5 bases). The CDR3 consists of 14 residues. Germline V lookup: CDR1 SGHAT, CDR2 FQNNGV. The V end was cut by 5 bases, the J end by 4 bases, with 12 bases between. The CDR3 loop reads CASSPAGSYNEQFF. CDR3 bases read: TGTGCCAGCAGCCCGGCAGGGTCTTACAATGAG.

This clone was seen only a few times. Sequencing ends 3 residues short of the CDR3 end; the germline J gene provides the rest. V is TRBV6-2 or TRBV6-3 and J is TRBJ1-1; tentative D call: TRBD1 (5 bases). CDR3 length: 14 amino acids. The germline V gene encodes CDR1 MNHEY and CDR2 SVGEGT. Trimming removed 2 bases at V and 6 bases at J, with 13 bases between. CDR3 sequence reads: CASSYLWGRAEAFF. CDR3 bases read: TGTGCCAGCAGTTACCTCTGGGGCAGGGCTGAA.

This clone was counted many times. The DNA ends 3 residues before the CDR3 does, and the rest of the CDR3 is filled in from the germline J gene. The chain joins TRBV5-1 to TRBJ1-1; D gene ambiguous. The germline V gene encodes CDR1 SGHRS and CDR2 YFSETQ. V lost 0 bases to trimming and J lost 0 bases, with 9 bases between them. This CDR3 contains 15 residues. The CDR3 here is CASSLADSLNTEAFF. Incomplete CDR3 DNA: TGCGCCAGCAGCTTGGCTGACTCGTTGAACACTGAA.

In this sample, this clone turned up a few times. This chain's CDR3 is CASSLELAAYNEQFF. The part of the CDR3 DNA that was read is TGTGCCAGCAGCTTAGAGCTAGCGGCCTACAATGAG. V gene TRBV7-8 combines with J gene TRBJ2-1; 7 bases agree with TRBD2. The read is 3 residues too short to cover the CDR3 end, so that end is filled in from the germline J gene. The junction had 2 bases not matched to a gene; V was cut back by 1 base and J by 2 bases. Germline V CDR1 and CDR2: SGHVS, FQNEAQ. This CDR3 has 15 amino acids.

In its sample, this clone was seen many times. The read finishes 3 residues shy of the CDR3 end, and the germline J gene is used to complete it. The chain uses TRBV18 and TRBJ2-3; the D is unclear. Germline values: CDR1 KGHSH, CDR2 LQKENI. Trimming left V 2 bases short and J 5 bases short, with 14 bases between. The CDR3 spans 15 residues. The CDR3 sequence: CASSPLVHGGDTQYF. CDR3 DNA (partial): TGTGCCAGCTCACCATTGGTGCACGGCGGAGATACG.

Notes on this clone: Read sequence stops 3 residues before the CDR3 end, and the germline J gene provides the missing end. V is TRBV29-1 and J is TRBJ2-7; TRBD2 agrees at 7 bases. Trimming cost V 4 bases and J 4 bases; bases outside gene matches: 7. This CDR3 spans 13 amino acids. Germline-derived CDR1 and CDR2 are SQVTM and ANQGSEA. The sequenced CDR3 bases are TGCAGCGTTGCGGGGGGTACTCCTTACGAG. Its translation: CSVAGGTPYE. The whole CDR3 protein is CSVAGGTPYEQYF.

This clone was detected only a few times. The read comes to an end 3 residues before the CDR3 does, leaving the germline J gene to fill in the end. The chain carries TRBV19 and TRBJ2-5; 10 bases fit TRBD1. V lost 7 bases to trimming and J lost 4 bases; unmatched junction nucleotides: 3. This CDR3 has 13 amino acids. Germline V lookup: CDR1 LNHDA, CDR2 SQIVND (reference sequence). CDR3 DNA, as far as it was read: TGTGCCAGTAAAAGGACAGGGGGAGAGACC. Translating it yields CASKRTGGET. The whole CDR3 reads CASKRTGGETQYF. The complete variable domain, with remaining parts taken from reference TRBV19 and TRBJ2-5, reads DGGITQSPKYLFRKEGQNVTLSCEQNLNHDAMYWYRQDPGQGLRLIYYSQIVNDFQKGDIAEGYSVSREKKESFPLTVTSAQKNPTAFYLCASKRTGGETQYFGPGTRLLVL.

This clone was seen repeatedly, ten times or more. Read coverage stops 3 residues before the CDR3 terminus; the germline J gene supplies the remainder. This chain uses TRBV19 with TRBJ2-5, with 7 bases identical to TRBD2. The CDR3 is 16 amino acids. CDR1 is LNHDA, CDR2 SQIVND, per germline (reference sequence). The junction had 12 bases not matched to a gene; V was cut back by 3 bases and J by 5 bases. CDR3 protein: CASSMPASGREETQYF. The covered CDR3 bases are TGTGCCAGTAGTATGCCGGCTAGCGGACGAGAGGAGACC.

This clone was observed many times. CDR3 region: CASSYKDRGSYEQYF. The DNA read from the CDR3 is TGTGCCAGCAGTTACAAGGACAGGGGGTCCTACGAG. This chain connects TRBV12-3 or TRBV12-4 to TRBJ2-7; TRBD1 matches 10 bases. The read finishes 3 residues shy of the CDR3 end, and the germline J gene is used to complete it. The V segment lost 4 bases and the J segment 1 base; nucleotides outside the gene matches: 4. The CDR3 loop spans 15 amino acids.

A few counts support this clone. The CDR3 is cut off 3 residues early in the read; its end comes from the germline J gene. This chain uses TRBV11-2 with TRBJ2-1; D is unclear. Trimming stripped 7 bases from V and 8 bases from J, with 18 bases between. CDR1 and CDR2 from the germline V gene are SGHAT and FQNNGV. The CDR3 runs to 14 residues. CDR3 protein: CASTHPLKLDEQFF. CDR3 DNA, as far as it was read: TGTGCCAGCACGCACCCACTTAAGCTCGATGAG.

Comments on this clone: The read halts 3 residues ahead of the CDR3 end, with the missing end drawn from the germline J gene. The chain joins TRBV19 to TRBJ1-4, with 7 bases identical to TRBD1. From germline, CDR1 is LNHDA and CDR2 SQIVND (reference sequence). The CDR3 spans 14 residues. J gave up 5 bases and V 6 bases, and 6 bases lay outside the gene matches. The CDR3 loop is CASSLGTANEKLFF. The covered CDR3 bases are TGTGCCAGTAGCCTCGGGACAGCAAATGAAAAA.